The entry that follows covers one TCR beta chain sequence. There are 14 residues in the CDR3. Germline V CDR1 and CDR2: LGHNA, YNFKEQ. Trimming cost V 0 bases and J 5 bases, with 10 bases left between them. These data originate in a study of blood T cell repertoires in COVID-19. The wider study: Samples taken during acute and convalescent COVID-19 were collected in the United States, Italy and Spain. T cells, B-cell-depleted T cells, or PBMCs supplied cDNA or gDNA.

Sequenced by immunoSEQ multiplex PCR; TCRdb stores in-frame clones only, minus some. The top ten clones hold roughly 4.1% of a sample with approximately 170,000 clones, less than 90% of them seen once. The chain combines TRBV4-2 with TRBJ1-2; D is unclear. The sample consisted of peripheral blood. This receptor was taken from a woman in her 70s with acute or convalescent COVID-19. This CDR3 reads CASSQEWEGYGYTF. CDR3 in DNA: TGTGCCAGCAGCCAAGAATGGGAGGGATATGGCTACACCTTC.